This record covers a single T cell receptor beta chain. Its target antigen remains unknown. Per-nucleotide qualities are absent, and no much larger clonotype sits a single base away. The record originates from a study of T cell responses to AZD1222 COVID-19 vaccine (dated by TCRdb to about 2021). Notes on the research overall: TCR sequencing was performed for some 250 trial participants, of whom around 200 were given two doses of AZD1222 and about 25 were given two doses of MenACWY control vaccine. Trial participants were enrolled by age into 18-55, 56-69 and 70-plus year subgroups, with around 140, 26 and 57 TCR-sequenced participants respectively. The paper as a whole reports these results and caveats: Reportedly, almost half of the unique spike-specific TCRs recognized epitopes lying outside the regions that are mutated in the B.1.351 and B.1.1.7 variants. Conclusions about previously exposed vaccinees were limited because only five to seven AZD1222 recipients were SARS-CoV-2 seropositive at baseline. Vaccine-associated CD4 TCRs spanned the whole spike protein, with dominant responses in regions 160-218 and 743-854. Participants were mostly white British, with more females than males. The authors suggested clonal diversity may have been underestimated. The 56-69-year group was small, and its depth increase did not reach significance, likely because of low power. Spike-specific TCR breadth and depth rose significantly after two AZD1222 doses compared with day 0 and with MenACWY recipients. No day 14 peak-response samples were available, so repertoires were characterized only after the peak T cell response.

V is cut by 3 bases and J by 6 bases, and the space between the germline ends is 5 bases. The CDR3, from cysteine to phenylalanine, totals 11 residues. The CDR3 DNA has 33 bases and is translated from base 1. According to the germline V gene (reference sequence), CDR1 reads PRHDT and CDR2 reads FYEKMQ. What this sample's time point label stands for: about 28 days (+/-7) after the second vaccine dose. AZD1222 recipients with second doses at about 4 weeks or about 12 weeks were pooled, because spike-specific TCR depth and breadth did not differ between schedules. Vaccinee samples came from UK trials COV001 and COV002, including a single-blind randomized controlled phase 2/3 trial of AZD1222 (ChAdOx1 nCoV-19) in healthy adults. Trial participant PBMC samples were collected at day 0 and day 28 after the second dose for TCRbeta chain sequencing. The CDR3 regions of human TCRbeta chains were analyzed by immunosequencing. The published analysis was carried out like this. TCRs in the repertoires were compared against a reference library of SARS-CoV-2-specific TCRs that had been generated with the MIRA antigen-specificity platform. Breadth meant the fraction of unique TCRs that were SARS-CoV-2-associated, whereas depth meant the fraction of total T cells that were SARS-CoV-2-associated. Each spike-specific TCR was assigned to its reactive spike region and to a CD4 or CD8 class using the MIRA data. Log10-transformed breadth and depth values were compared by one-way ANOVA with Sidak's multiple comparisons tests. TCRdb obtained this table from immuneACCESS and retained in-frame rearrangements with V and J assigned. These tables miss some clones; where compared with another copy, unresolved V genes account for less than half of the shortfall, and the remainder is unexplained. D and trimming come from the DNA, and the V and J calls and clone size come from that table. This sample gives 150,000 or so clones in total; roughly nine tenths of them show up just once. The ten top clones hold 0.9% to 1.2% of the sample.

The sequenced sample was peripheral blood, obtained 28 days after the second AZD1222 dose. The chain employs TRBV13 and TRBJ1-1, with no confident D gene call. The receptor was derived from an adult who received the AZD1222 COVID-19 vaccine. The CDR3 is CASSFLPEAFF. The DNA reads TGTGCCAGCAGCTTCTTACCTGAAGCTTTCTTT.